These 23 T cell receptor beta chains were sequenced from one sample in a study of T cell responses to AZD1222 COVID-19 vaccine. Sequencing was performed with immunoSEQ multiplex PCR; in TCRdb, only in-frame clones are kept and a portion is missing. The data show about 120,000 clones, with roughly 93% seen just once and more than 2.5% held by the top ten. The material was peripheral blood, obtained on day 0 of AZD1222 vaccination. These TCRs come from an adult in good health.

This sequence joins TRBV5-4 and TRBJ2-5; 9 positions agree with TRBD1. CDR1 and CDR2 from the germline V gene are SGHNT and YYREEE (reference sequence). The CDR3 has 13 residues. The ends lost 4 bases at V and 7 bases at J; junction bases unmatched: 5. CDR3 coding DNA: TGTGCCAGCAGCATTCGACAGGGGGGGACCCAGTACTTC. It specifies CASSIRQGGTQYF.

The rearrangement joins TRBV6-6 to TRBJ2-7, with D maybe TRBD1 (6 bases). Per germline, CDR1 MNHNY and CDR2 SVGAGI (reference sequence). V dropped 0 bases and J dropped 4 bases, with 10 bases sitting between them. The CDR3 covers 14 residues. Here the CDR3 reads CASSYSGQRYEQYF. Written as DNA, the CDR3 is TGTGCCAGCAGTTACTCAGGACAGCGGTACGAGCAGTACTTC.

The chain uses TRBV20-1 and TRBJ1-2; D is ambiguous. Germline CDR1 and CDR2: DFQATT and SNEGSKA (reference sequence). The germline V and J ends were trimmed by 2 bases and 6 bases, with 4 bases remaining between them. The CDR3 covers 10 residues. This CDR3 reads CSARRDGYTF. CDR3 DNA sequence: TGCAGTGCTAGAAGGGATGGCTACACCTTC.

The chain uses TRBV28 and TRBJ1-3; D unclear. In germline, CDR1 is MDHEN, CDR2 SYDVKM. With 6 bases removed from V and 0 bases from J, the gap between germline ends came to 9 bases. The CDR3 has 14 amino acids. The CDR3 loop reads CASRPLLSGNTIYF. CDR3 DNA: TGTGCCAGCAGGCCGTTACTCTCTGGAAACACCATATATTTT.

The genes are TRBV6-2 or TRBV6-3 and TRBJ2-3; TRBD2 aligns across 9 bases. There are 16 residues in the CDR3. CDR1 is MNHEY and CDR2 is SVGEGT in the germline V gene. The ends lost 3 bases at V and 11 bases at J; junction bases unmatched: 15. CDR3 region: CASSYSIGREGNRQYF. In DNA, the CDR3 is TGTGCCAGCAGTTATAGTATTGGGCGGGAGGGTAACCGGCAGTATTTT.

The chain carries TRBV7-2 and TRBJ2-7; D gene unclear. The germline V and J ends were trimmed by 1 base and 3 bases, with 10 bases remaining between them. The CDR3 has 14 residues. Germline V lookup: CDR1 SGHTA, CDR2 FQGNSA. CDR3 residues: CASSLVSKFYEQYF. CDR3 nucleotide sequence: TGTGCCAGCAGCTTAGTTTCGAAGTTCTACGAGCAGTACTTC.

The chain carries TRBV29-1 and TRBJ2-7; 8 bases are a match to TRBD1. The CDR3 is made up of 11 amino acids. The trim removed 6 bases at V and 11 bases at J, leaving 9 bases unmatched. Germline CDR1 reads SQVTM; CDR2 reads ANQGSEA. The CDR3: CSVTRTGFKYF. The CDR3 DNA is TGCAGCGTAACCAGGACAGGGTTTAAGTACTTC.

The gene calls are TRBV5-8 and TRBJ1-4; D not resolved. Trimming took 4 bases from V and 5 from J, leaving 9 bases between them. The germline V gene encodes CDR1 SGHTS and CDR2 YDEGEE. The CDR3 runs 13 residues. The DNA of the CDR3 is TGTGCCAGCAGCCCTTTGAGGAATGAAAAACTGTTTTTT. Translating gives CASSPLRNEKLFF.

CDR3 sequence reads: CASSQGTNSPLHF. Written as DNA, the CDR3 is TGTGCCAGCAGCCAAGGGACAAATTCACCCCTCCACTTT. The chain has TRBV7-9 and TRBJ1-6; D is possibly TRBD1 (6 bases). Germline CDR1 is SEHNR and CDR2 is FQNEAQ (reference sequence). The CDR3 totals 13 residues. Trimming removed 5 bases from V and 7 bases from J, with 9 bases in between.

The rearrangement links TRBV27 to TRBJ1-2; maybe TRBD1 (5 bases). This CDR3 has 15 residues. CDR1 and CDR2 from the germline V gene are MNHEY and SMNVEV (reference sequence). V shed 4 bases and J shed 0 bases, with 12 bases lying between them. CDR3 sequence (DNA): TGTGCCAGCAGTTATGGGGGGTCAGCTAACTATGGCTACACCTTC. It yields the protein CASSYGGSANYGYTF.

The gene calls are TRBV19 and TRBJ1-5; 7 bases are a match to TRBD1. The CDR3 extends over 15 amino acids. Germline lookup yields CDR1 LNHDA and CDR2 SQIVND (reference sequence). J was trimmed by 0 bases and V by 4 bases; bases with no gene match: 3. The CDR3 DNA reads TGTGCCAGTAGTAGGACAGGAGATAGCAATCAGCCCCAGCATTTT. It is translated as CASSRTGDSNQPQHF. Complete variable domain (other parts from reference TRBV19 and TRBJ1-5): DGGITQSPKYLFRKEGQNVTLSCEQNLNHDAMYWYRQDPGQGLRLIYYSQIVNDFQKGDIAEGYSVSREKKESFPLTVTSAQKNPTAFYLCASSRTGDSNQPQHFGDGTRLSIL.

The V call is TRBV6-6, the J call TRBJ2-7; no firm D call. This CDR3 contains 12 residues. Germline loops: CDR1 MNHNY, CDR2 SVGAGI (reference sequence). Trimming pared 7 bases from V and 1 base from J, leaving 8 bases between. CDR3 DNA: TGTGCCAGCACATCGGATTCCTACGAGCAGTACTTC. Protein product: CASTSDSYEQYF.

DNA for the CDR3: TGCAGTGCTAGTCGGTCAAATAATGAAAAACTGTTTTTT. Its protein is CSASRSNNEKLFF. J is TRBJ1-4 and V is TRBV20-1; no definite D call. Germline loops: CDR1 DFQATT, CDR2 SNEGSKA (reference sequence). V lost 3 bases and J lost 4, with 9 bases in between. There are 13 residues in the CDR3.

CDR3 in DNA: TGCGCCAGCAGACGTAGCCCTACAGGGAGCTCTGGAAACACCATATATTTT. Encoded protein: CASRRSPTGSSGNTIYF. This chain links TRBV5-1 with TRBJ1-3; perhaps TRBD1 as D (6 bases). The germline V gene has CDR1 SGHRS and CDR2 YFSETQ. V was shortened by 5 bases and J by 0 bases, with 18 bases between the two germline ends. The CDR3 covers 17 residues.

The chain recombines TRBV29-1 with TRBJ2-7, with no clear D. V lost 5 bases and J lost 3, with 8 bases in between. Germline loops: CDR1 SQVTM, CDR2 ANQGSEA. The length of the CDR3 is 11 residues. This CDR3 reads CSVLGLYEQYF. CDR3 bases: TGCAGCGTTCTAGGGCTCTACGAGCAGTACTTC.

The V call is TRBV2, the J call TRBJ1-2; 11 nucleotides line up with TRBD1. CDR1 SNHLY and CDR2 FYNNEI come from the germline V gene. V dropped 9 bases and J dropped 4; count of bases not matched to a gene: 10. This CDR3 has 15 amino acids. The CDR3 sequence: CASPGQGDSFYGYTF. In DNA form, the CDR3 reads TGTGCCAGTCCGGGACAGGGGGATTCCTTCTATGGCTACACCTTC.

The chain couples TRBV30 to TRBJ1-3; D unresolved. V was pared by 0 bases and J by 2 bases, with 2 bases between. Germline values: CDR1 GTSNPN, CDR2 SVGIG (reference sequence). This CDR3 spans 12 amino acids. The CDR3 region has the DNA TGTGCCTGGAGTGTAACTGGAAACACCATATATTTT. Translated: CAWSVTGNTIYF.

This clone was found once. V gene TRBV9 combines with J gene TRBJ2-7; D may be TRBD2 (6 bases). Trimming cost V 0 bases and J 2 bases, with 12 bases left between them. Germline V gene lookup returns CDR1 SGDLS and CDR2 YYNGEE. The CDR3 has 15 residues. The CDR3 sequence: CASSVALGLTYEQYF. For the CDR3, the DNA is TGTGCCAGCAGCGTAGCTTTGGGACTTACCTACGAGCAGTACTTC.

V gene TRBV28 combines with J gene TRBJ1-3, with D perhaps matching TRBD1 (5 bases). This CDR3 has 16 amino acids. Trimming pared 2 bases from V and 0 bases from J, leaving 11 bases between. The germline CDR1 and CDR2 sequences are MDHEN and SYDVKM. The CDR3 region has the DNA TGTGCCAGCAGTTTAGACAGCTTTCTCTCTGGAAACACCATATATTTT. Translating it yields CASSLDSFLSGNTIYF.

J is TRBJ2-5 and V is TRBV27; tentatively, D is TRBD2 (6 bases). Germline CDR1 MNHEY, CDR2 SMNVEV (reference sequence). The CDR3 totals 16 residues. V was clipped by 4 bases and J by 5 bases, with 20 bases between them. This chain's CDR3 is CASSYSLAGLGETQYF. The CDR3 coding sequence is TGTGCCAGCAGTTACTCCCTCGCGGGGCTGGGGGAGACCCAGTACTTC.

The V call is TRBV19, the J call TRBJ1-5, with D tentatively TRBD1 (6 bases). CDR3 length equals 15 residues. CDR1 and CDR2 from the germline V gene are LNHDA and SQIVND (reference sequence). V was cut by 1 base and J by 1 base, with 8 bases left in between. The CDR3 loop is CASSIGRGSNQPQHF. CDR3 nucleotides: TGTGCCAGTAGTATAGGCAGGGGAAGCAATCAGCCCCAGCATTTT.

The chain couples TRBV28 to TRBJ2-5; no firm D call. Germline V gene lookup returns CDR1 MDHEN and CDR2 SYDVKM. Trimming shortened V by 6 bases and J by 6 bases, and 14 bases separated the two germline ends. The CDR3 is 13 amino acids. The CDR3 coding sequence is TGTGCCAGCAGCCCCCCTGCCCCGAAGACCCAGTACTTC. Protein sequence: CASSPPAPKTQYF.

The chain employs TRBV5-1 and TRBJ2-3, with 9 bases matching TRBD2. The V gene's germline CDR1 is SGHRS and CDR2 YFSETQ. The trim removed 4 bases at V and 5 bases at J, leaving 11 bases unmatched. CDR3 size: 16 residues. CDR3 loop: CASSLGVAGVEDTQYF. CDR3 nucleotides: TGCGCCAGCAGCCTGGGGGTAGCGGGAGTGGAAGATACGCAGTATTTT.